This T cell receptor (beta chain) came from a study of T cell responses to AZD1222 COVID-19 vaccine (dated by TCRdb to about 2021). Regarding the study in general: AZD1222 recipients given second doses at about 4 weeks or at about 12 weeks were pooled, since spike-specific TCR depth and breadth were not found to differ between the two schedules. TCR sequencing was performed for fewer than 250 trial participants, of whom about 200 were given two doses of AZD1222 and around 25 were given two doses of MenACWY control vaccine. Trial participants were enrolled by age into subgroups of 18-55, 56-69 and 70-plus years, and around 150, 29 and 61 TCR-sequenced participants, respectively, were included in these subgroups. Overall study results and their limits: Reportedly, almost half of the unique spike-specific TCRs recognized epitopes lying outside the regions that are mutated in the B.1.351 and B.1.1.7 variants. After two AZD1222 doses, spike-specific TCR breadth and depth were significantly higher than at day 0 and than in MenACWY recipients. Conclusions about previously exposed vaccinees are limited, since just five to seven AZD1222 recipients were seropositive for SARS-CoV-2 at baseline. CD4 TCRs associated with the vaccine covered the entire spike protein, and the dominant responses were in regions 160-218 and 743-854. No day 14 peak-response samples were available, so repertoires were characterized only after the peak T cell response. In the small 56-69-year group, the increase in depth fell short of significance, most likely because of low power. Participants were mostly white British, with more females than males. The authors suggested clonal diversity may have been underestimated.

The CDR3 regions of human TCRbeta chains were subjected to immunosequencing. Concerning the study's data processing: Repertoire TCRs were checked for matches against a reference library of SARS-CoV-2-specific TCRs that had been generated using the MIRA antigen-specificity platform. Breadth meant the fraction of unique TCRs that were SARS-CoV-2-associated, whereas depth meant the fraction of total T cells that were SARS-CoV-2-associated. Using the MIRA data, each spike-specific TCR was assigned both to the spike region to which the TCR was reactive and to a CD4 or CD8 class. Log10-transformed breadth and depth values were compared by one-way ANOVA with Sidak's multiple comparisons tests. TCRdb carries this immuneACCESS record with in-frame sequences only. Its versions omit some clonotypes, under half of them owing to an unresolved V gene in the studies checked, with the rest unexplained. Clone size and the V and J calls come from that table; the DNA yielded D and trimming. The sample contains 160,000 or so clones, 88% of them found a single time. Of the sample, around 5.2% is held by the ten largest clones.

The time point label of this sample denotes: baseline before first vaccination. Vaccinee samples were obtained from the UK trials COV001 and COV002, which included a single-blind randomized controlled phase 2/3 trial of AZD1222 (ChAdOx1 nCoV-19) in healthy adults. For TCRbeta chain sequencing, PBMC samples were collected from trial participants at day 0 and at day 28 after the second dose. Deletion took 1 base off V and 0 bases off J, with a span of 4 bases between the germline ends. As encoded in the germline V gene, CDR1 is MNHEY while CDR2 is SVGAGI. The CDR3, cysteine through phenylalanine, is 13 amino acids long. The read is trimmed to its CDR3 DNA, 39 bases read in frame from base 1. To note about this clone: Its antigen remains undetermined. Per-nucleotide qualities are absent, and no much larger clonotype sits a single base away.

Sequences were derived from peripheral blood, sampled on day 0 of AZD1222 vaccination. This chain is built from TRBV6-5 and TRBJ2-7; the D gene cannot be named for sure. The sequence was collected from an adult in good health. The CDR3 reads as follows: CASSYWGSYEQYF. At the DNA level, the sequence is TGTGCCAGCAGTTACTGGGGCTCCTACGAGCAGTACTTC.